The 22 T cell receptor beta chains below were found in one sample sequenced in a study of blood T cells in healthy people across ages. Primed by a sample-barcoded 5' primer and a J-beta primer mix, a second PCR proceeded for about 7 to 12 cycles. A single record per CDR3 protein comes from TCRdb applying MiXCR to the 5' RACE reads. The sample yields more than 1.4 million distinct CDR3 sequences, approximately 42% seen once. Sequenced: blood. Receptors originate from a woman aged 18-30 years in good health.

In this sample, this clonotype turned up a few times. This chain links TRBV7-9 with TRBJ2-7, with 9 nucleotides matching TRBD2. This CDR3 has 18 residues. Germline V gene lookup returns CDR1 SEHNR and CDR2 FQNEAQ (reference sequence). With 4 bases clipped from V and 2 bases from J, the junction kept 15 bases outside the gene matches. CDR3 in amino acids: CASSWFSLATSGTYEQYF. The CDR3 DNA is TGTGCCAGCAGCTGGTTTTCATTGGCGACTAGCGGAACCTACGAGCAGTACTTC.

Only a few counts were recorded for this clonotype. The chain combines TRBV4-1 with TRBJ2-3, with 13 nucleotides matching TRBD2. The V gene end was trimmed by 6 bases and the J gene end by 0 bases; junction bases not matched to a gene: 3. Germline assignment: CDR1 MGHRA and CDR2 YSYEKL. The CDR3 has 16 residues. CDR3 bases: TGCGCCAGCAGGACTAGCGGGGGGAGTAGCACAGATACGCAGTATTTT. Amino acids: CASRTSGGSSTDTQYF.

The chain links TRBV3-1 to TRBJ2-7; no reliable D call. The closer fit of TRBJ2-5 to the DNA end suggests the J call may be wrong. The CDR3 loop spans 12 amino acids. Germline V lookup: CDR1 LGHDT, CDR2 YNNKEL (reference sequence). In nucleotides, the CDR3 is TGTGCCAGCAGCCAAGTCGAGCAGACCCAGTACTTC. Protein: CASSQVEQTQYF.

This clonotype was counted a few times. V usage is TRBV2 and J usage is TRBJ1-2; 9 positions match TRBD1. CDR1 is SNHLY, CDR2 FYNNEI, per germline. There are 14 residues in the CDR3. V was pared by 2 bases and J by 7 bases, with 5 bases of the junction left unmatched. CDR3 in amino acids: CASSELGQGGGYTF. The DNA of the CDR3 is TGTGCCAGCAGTGAATTGGGACAGGGTGGTGGCTACACCTTC.

This clonotype has a handful of counts. The chain is built from TRBV24-1 and TRBJ2-3, with D perhaps being TRBD1 or TRBD2 (6 bases each). Trimming left V 5 bases short and J 2 bases short, with 10 bases between. The germline gives CDR1 KGHDR, CDR2 SFDVKD. This CDR3 has 14 residues. The CDR3, as DNA: TGTGCCACCAGTGTGGGGGGCGACACAGATACGCAGTATTTT. It encodes CATSVGGDTDTQYF.

This clonotype appeared many times. This chain connects TRBV25-1 to TRBJ2-7; D gene unclear. V was shortened by 1 base and J by 3 bases, with 4 bases between the two germline ends. The CDR3 length is 12 residues. Germline CDR1 MGHDK, CDR2 SYGVNS. The DNA of the CDR3 is TGTGCCAGCAGTGAATCAGGCTACGAGCAGTACTTC. Its protein product is CASSESGYEQYF.

This clonotype has just a few counts. The CDR3 loop reads CASSLAIRNTEAFF. In nucleotides, the CDR3 is TGTGCCAGCAGCTTAGCAATTAGGAACACTGAAGCTTTCTTT. The chain links TRBV7-8 to TRBJ1-1; D not certain. CDR1 SGHVS and CDR2 FQNEAQ come from the germline V gene. The V end lost 0 bases, the J end lost 1 base, and 6 bases lay between the germline ends. The CDR3 is 14 amino acids.

This clonotype showed up just a few times. The chain links TRBV2 to TRBJ2-7; TRBD2 might be the D (5 bases). The CDR3 is made up of 14 amino acids. Germline V CDR1 and CDR2: SNHLY, FYNNEI. Trimming removed 8 bases at V and 6 bases at J, with 20 bases between. The CDR3 nucleotides read TGTGCCAGCGGACCTTTACTGACTATCTCCGAGCAGTACTTC. It yields the protein CASGPLLTISEQYF.

The sample holds a few counts of this clonotype. Its ends do not fully match the called genes, so a read error is possible. The CDR3 DNA sequence: TGTGCCAGTAGCGTAGGTTCTATACCAGATACGCAGTATTTT. Translation: CASSVGSIPDTQYF. This chain joins TRBV9 and TRBJ2-3; a weak D match, TRBD2 (5 bases). The CDR3 sequence is 14 residues long. CDR1 and CDR2 (germline): SGDLS, YYNGEE.

The rearrangement uses TRBV30 and TRBJ2-1; D possibly corresponds to TRBD2 (5 bases). Germline CDR1 reads GTSNPN; CDR2 reads SVGIG (reference sequence). Trimming cost V 0 bases and J 4 bases, with 10 bases left between them. The CDR3 covers 14 residues. The CDR3: CAWSVQSGYNEQFF. In nucleotides, the CDR3 is TGTGCCTGGAGTGTACAGTCGGGGTACAATGAGCAGTTCTTC.

Written as DNA, the CDR3 is TGTGCCAGCAGTTTCGAGGGCCCCAATTCACCCCTCCACTTT. It encodes CASSFEGPNSPLHF. The chain joins TRBV28 to TRBJ1-6; no clear D gene. Deletions cut 3 bases from V and 7 bases from J, with 10 bases between. Germline CDR1 is MDHEN and CDR2 is SYDVKM. The CDR3 runs to 14 residues.

On this clonotype: Compared with germline, one end of the junction differs, possibly owing to a read error. The chain carries TRBV7-9 and TRBJ2-5; TRBD1 might be the D (5 bases). This CDR3 has 16 amino acids. Per germline, CDR1 SEHNR and CDR2 FQNEAQ (reference sequence). CDR3 in amino acids: CASSKSAGQGQETQYF. As DNA, the CDR3 is TGTGCCAGCAGCAAATCGGCCGGGCAGGGCCAGGAGACCCAGTACTTT. The full variable domain, rest sourced from reference TRBV7-9 and TRBJ2-5, is DTGVSQNPRHKITKRGQNVTFRCDPISEHNRLYWYRQTLGQGPEFLTYFQNEAQLEKSRLLSDRFSAERPKGSFSTLEIQRTEQGDSAMYLCASSKSAGQGQETQYFGPGTRLLVL.

This sequence joins TRBV12-3 or TRBV12-4 and TRBJ2-1, with D unresolved. The CDR3 sequence is 14 residues long. Trimming stripped 7 bases from V and 6 bases from J, with 16 bases between. The CDR3: CASNLPVSVNEQFF. CDR3 sequence (DNA): TGTGCCAGCAACCTGCCCGTGAGTGTCAATGAGCAGTTCTTC.

A remark on this clonotype: This may arise from a read error, as a much more abundant clone is one base away. Here the CDR3 DNA reads TGTGCCAGCAGTGACCAACAGCCAAGCACCTACGAGCAGTACTTC. Translating gives CASSDQQPSTYEQYF. This chain links TRBV2 with TRBJ2-7; no clear D gene. Deletions cut 3 bases from V and 2 bases from J, with 14 bases between. The CDR3 extends over 15 amino acids. The germline V gene has CDR1 SNHLY and CDR2 FYNNEI.

This sequence joins TRBV7-8 and TRBJ2-5; no clear D gene. Germline CDR1 reads SGHVS; CDR2 reads FQNEAQ. V shed 8 bases and J shed 11 bases, with 18 bases lying between them. This CDR3 comprises 12 residues. The CDR3 here is CASARPYNEQYF. Written as DNA, the CDR3 is TGTGCCAGCGCCCGACCCTACAATGAGCAGTACTTC. Filled out from reference TRBV7-8 and TRBJ2-5, the complete variable domain reads GAGVSQSPRYKVAKRGQDVALRCDPISGHVSLFWYQQALGQGPEFLTYFQNEAQLDKSGLPSDRFFAERPEGSVSTLKIQRTQQEDSAVYLCASARPYNEQYFGPGTRLLVL.

About this clonotype itself: A much larger clone differs by one base, so this may be a read error. The J gene is TRBJ2-5, the V gene TRBV7-6; possibly TRBD1 for D (7 bases). The CDR3 is 15 amino acids. V shed 1 base and J shed 11 bases, with 20 bases lying between them. Germline V gene sequence: CDR1 SGHVS, CDR2 FNYEAQ. The CDR3 sequence: CASSLDQGGYNEQYF. CDR3 in DNA: TGTGCCAGCAGCTTAGACCAGGGGGGTTACAATGAGCAGTACTTC. The full variable domain, in which reference TRBV7-6 and TRBJ2-5 provide the parts outside the CDR3, is GAGVSQSPRYKVTKRGQDVALRCDPISGHVSLYWYRQALGQGPEFLTYFNYEAQQDKSGLPNDRFSAERPEGSISTLTIQRTEQRDSAMYRCASSLDQGGYNEQYFGPGTRLLVL.

In this sample, this clonotype turned up a few times. This chain connects TRBV4-1 to TRBJ2-3; the D is unclear. The CDR3 extends over 13 amino acids. Deletions cut 0 bases from V and 6 bases from J, with 7 bases between. Germline lookup yields CDR1 MGHRA and CDR2 YSYEKL. The CDR3 reads CASSQDPADTQYF. The CDR3 DNA reads TGCGCCAGCAGCCAAGATCCAGCGGATACGCAGTATTTT.

There are a few counts of this clonotype. V is TRBV24-1 and J is TRBJ2-5, with TRBD1 matching 7 bases. Per the germline V gene, CDR1 is KGHDR and CDR2 is SFDVKD. Trimming took 3 bases from V and 5 from J; bases not matched to a gene: 8. The CDR3 loop spans 15 amino acids. The CDR3 is CATSDAGGKVETQYF. The CDR3 DNA sequence: TGTGCCACCAGTGATGCAGGGGGTAAGGTCGAGACCCAGTACTTC.

There are a few counts of this clonotype. V gene TRBV25-1 combines with J gene TRBJ2-7; no clear D gene. Germline V gives CDR1 MGHDK, CDR2 SYGVNS. This CDR3 contains 15 residues. V lost 2 bases and J lost 3, with 14 bases in between. CDR3 sequence (DNA): TGTGCCAGCAGTGAAGTCGGCAGCATGAGCTACGAGCAGTACTTC. This translates into CASSEVGSMSYEQYF.

This clonotype appeared a few times. V is TRBV5-1 and J is TRBJ2-3; D is undetermined. V gave up 0 bases and J gave up 2 bases, with 13 bases separating them. Germline V gene data show CDR1 as SGHRS and CDR2 as YFSETQ. This CDR3 region has 16 residues. CDR3 in DNA: TGCGCCAGCAGCTTGGTCTCCGCCAGGAACACAGATACGCAGTATTTT. Amino acids: CASSLVSARNTDTQYF.

The chain carries TRBV12-3 or TRBV12-4 and TRBJ1-3; perhaps TRBD1 as D (6 bases). Trimming left V 6 bases short and J 0 bases short, with 12 bases between. The CDR3 length is 15 residues. The CDR3 nucleotides are TGTGCCAGCAGCTCCGGGACAACCTCTGGAAACACCATATATTTT. It yields the protein CASSSGTTSGNTIYF.

This clonotype was counted between two and nine times. The chain links TRBV28 to TRBJ2-7; 8 bases agree with TRBD1. CDR1 MDHEN and CDR2 SYDVKM come from the germline V gene. V lost 10 bases to trimming and J lost 4 bases; unmatched junction nucleotides: 12. The CDR3 consists of 14 residues. The CDR3 DNA reads TGTGCCACCCTTGGACAGGGCACTATATACGAGCAGTACTTC. Translated, it gives CATLGQGTIYEQYF.